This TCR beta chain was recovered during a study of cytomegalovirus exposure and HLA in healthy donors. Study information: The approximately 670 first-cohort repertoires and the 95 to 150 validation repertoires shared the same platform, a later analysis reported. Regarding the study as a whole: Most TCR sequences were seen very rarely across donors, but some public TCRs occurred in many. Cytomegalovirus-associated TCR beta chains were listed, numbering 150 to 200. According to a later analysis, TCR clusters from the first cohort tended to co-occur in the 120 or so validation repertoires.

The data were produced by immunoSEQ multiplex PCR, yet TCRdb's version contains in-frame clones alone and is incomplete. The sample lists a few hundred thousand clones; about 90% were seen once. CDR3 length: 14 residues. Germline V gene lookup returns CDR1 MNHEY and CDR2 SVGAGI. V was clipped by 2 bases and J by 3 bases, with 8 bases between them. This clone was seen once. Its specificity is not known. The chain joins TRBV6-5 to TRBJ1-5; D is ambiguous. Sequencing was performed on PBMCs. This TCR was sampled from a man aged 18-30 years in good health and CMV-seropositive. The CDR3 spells CASSYVENNQPQHF. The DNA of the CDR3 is TGTGCCAGCAGTTACGTCGAGAACAATCAGCCCCAGCATTTT.